This T cell receptor (beta chain) was recovered during a study of T cells in Graves' hyperthyroidism and ophthalmopathy. RNA transcripts provided the source from which TCR beta CDR3 regions were amplified. The HTBI primer set served for first-round RT-PCR of the TCR CDR3. TCRdb reprocessed the multiplex PCR reads with MiXCR, giving one entry per CDR3 protein. This repertoire shows roughly 560,000 distinct CDR3 sequences, about 14% found once; its top ten account for around 4.5%. Study results and caveats: Among clonotypes expanded in thyroid above 0.001, most were also found in blood.

In regard to this clonotype: Its antigen is not known.

Trimming at V came to 0 bases and at J to 4 bases, leaving 10 bases not matched to a gene. Germline lookup yields CDR1 DFQATT and CDR2 SNEGSKA (reference sequence). CDR3 length: 17 residues. The study excluded patients with uncontrolled infection, other autoimmune disease, pregnancy or lactation. Every diagnosis used clinical symptoms, serum thyroxine and TRAb, thyroid ultrasound and orbital computed tomography. The PBMCs were taken from 10 ml of fresh peripheral blood. Sequenced sample: blood. The chain employs TRBV20-1 and TRBJ2-7; 12 bases are a match to TRBD2. The receptor was derived from a woman between 40 and 50 years old with Graves' ophthalmopathy. The CDR3 sequence is CSARDKRLAGVAYEQYF. The CDR3 DNA follows: TGCAGTGCTAGAGATAAAAGACTAGCGGGAGTGGCATACGAGCAGTACTTC.